This is a list of T cell receptor beta chains from one sample in a study of cytomegalovirus exposure and HLA in healthy donors. Method: immunoSEQ multiplex PCR; TCRdb's copy keeps in-frame clones and lacks some. Seen here are 150,000 to 200,000 clones, roughly 87% observed once, and the top ten hold around 0.21%. Sequencing was carried out using PBMCs. The source is a girl less than two years old in good health and CMV-seronegative. Each CDR3 is given without its conserved first and last residue.

>TRBJ2-2|TRBV11-2
ASSSQLAGGNTGELF
>.|TRBV2
ASSRDRAYEQY
>TRBJ2-7|TRBV13
ASSLSGPDEQY
>TRBJ2-7|TRBV19
ASSIADSTHEQY
>TRBJ1-1|TRBV7-9
ASSPGTGRTEAF
>TRBJ1-3|TRBV30
AGLQISGNTIY
>TRBJ1-2|TRBV9
ASSVGRGEDGVYGYT
>TRBJ2-1|TRBV4-1
ASSQDYSYNEQF
>TRBJ2-1|TRBV27
ASSLLAGEGGEQF
>TRBJ1-1|TRBV7-9
ASRQADLTEAF
>TRBJ1-2|TRBV6-5
ASSAAGTGRSYT
>TRBJ2-7|TRBV7-3
ASSLTGGANEQY
>TRBJ2-1|TRBV19
ASSPLGLAVSSYNEQF
>TRBJ1-1|TRBV7-6
ASSSERGGVGCEAF
>TRBJ1-1|TRBV7-9
ASSPSGGNSEAF
>TRBJ1-1|TRBV6-5
ASLTGGKTEAF
>TRBJ2-1|TRBV21-1
ANHSRTGYNEQF
>TRBJ2-1|TRBV7-3
ASSLYLDNEQF
>TRBJ1-3|TRBV2
ASRAEGTAGNTIY
>TRBJ2-7|TRBV7-9
ASSSQTGLAGGLSYEQY
>TRBJ1-6|TRBV4-1
ASSQEVSGSRSPLH
>TRBJ1-4|TRBV6-5
ASRSGTAIF
>TRBJ2-2|TRBV5-1
ASSFLGGTFANTGELF
>TRBJ1-4|TRBV4-1
ASSQGIEREGEKLF
>TRBJ2-7|TRBV10-3
AISSGGAYEQY
>TRBJ2-7|TRBV7-9
ASSLKLGGLNYEQY
>TRBJ2-3|TRBV5-1
ASSLYYFRVDTQY
>TRBJ1-1|TRBV4-3
ASSQSRGGLAEAF
>TRBJ2-2|TRBV11-2
ASKQIDYRGGELF